A single sample gave rise to the 30 T cell receptor beta chains below, sequenced in a study of PD-1 blockade in classical Hodgkin lymphoma. TCRdb's table, derived via immunoSEQ multiplex PCR, lists solely in-frame clones and lacks some. The sample shows 43,000 or so clones, about 90% of them seen only once. All the patients suffered relapse after autologous stem cell transplantation, and brentuximab vedotin exposure differed. The sequencing used peripheral blood mononuclear cells (PBMCs), collected at baseline. These receptors all stem from a human donor with classical Hodgkin lymphoma.

The table lists this clone with a count of one. This sequence joins TRBV9 and TRBJ1-1; D ambiguous. CDR3 length: 15 residues. V lost 4 bases to trimming and J lost 5 bases, with 18 bases between them. Per germline, CDR1 SGDLS and CDR2 YYNGEE. The DNA of the CDR3 is TGTGCCAGCAGCCCACTCGAAGGGTTTGGGACTGAAGCTTTCTTT. Translation: CASSPLEGFGTEAFF. Together with reference TRBV9 and TRBJ1-1, the CDR3 gives the full variable domain: DSGVTQTPKHLITATGQRVTLRCSPRSGDLSVYWYQQSLDQGLQFLIQYYNGEERAKGNILERFSAQQFPDLHSELNLSSLELGDSALYFCASSPLEGFGTEAFFGQGTRLTVV.

The V gene is TRBV5-1, the J gene TRBJ1-1; no clear D gene. The CDR3 runs 13 residues. Trimming shortened V by 0 bases and J by 0 bases, and 3 bases separated the two germline ends. Per germline, CDR1 SGHRS and CDR2 YFSETQ. The CDR3 DNA sequence: TGCGCCAGCAGCTTGGTCATGAACACTGAAGCTTTCTTT. This encodes CASSLVMNTEAFF. The variable domain in full, completed from reference TRBV5-1 and TRBJ1-1, reads KAGVTQTPRYLIKTRGQQVTLSCSPISGHRSVSWYQQTPGQGLQFLFEYFSETQRNKGNFPGRFSGRQFSNSRSEMNVSTLELGDSALYLCASSLVMNTEAFFGQGTRLTVV.

V and J are TRBV2 and TRBJ2-3; D is unresolved. CDR3 length: 15 amino acids. CDR1 SNHLY and CDR2 FYNNEI come from the germline V gene. V was clipped by 3 bases and J by 0 bases, with 10 bases between them. CDR3 DNA: TGTGCCAGCAGTGAGGAGCAGGCTAGCACAGATACGCAGTATTTT. It is translated as CASSEEQASTDTQYF.

CDR3 sequence: CASSGIGPSGFRNTIYF. DNA of the CDR3: TGTGCCAGCAGTGGGATCGGTCCGAGCGGGTTTAGAAACACCATATATTTT. V is TRBV28 and J is TRBJ1-3; no definite D call. Between the trimmed V and J ends, which lost 5 bases and 5 bases, there was a span of 22 bases. CDR1 is MDHEN and CDR2 is SYDVKM in the germline V gene. CDR3 length: 17 residues.

J is TRBJ2-4 and V is TRBV25-1, with 7 bases lining up with TRBD2. Germline assignment: CDR1 MGHDK and CDR2 SYGVNS. Unmatched junction bases numbered 3, after V lost 4 bases and J lost 6 bases. This CDR3 spans 13 amino acids. Here the CDR3 reads CASSGTGGNIQYF. CDR3 sequence (DNA): TGTGCCAGCAGTGGAACGGGAGGAAACATTCAGTACTTC.

The chain links TRBV11-2 to TRBJ2-1; 7 bases line up with TRBD1. Looked up from germline, CDR1 is SGHAT and CDR2 is FQNNGV. V lost 4 bases, J lost 0 bases, and 3 bases stayed unmatched. This CDR3 is built from 15 residues. The CDR3 DNA is TGTGCCAGCAGCTACAGGGGACCCTCCTACAATGAGCAGTTCTTC. Protein sequence: CASSYRGPSYNEQFF.

This chain links TRBV15 with TRBJ1-5; TRBD1 agrees at 8 bases. The germline V gene has CDR1 LNHNV and CDR2 YYDKDF (reference sequence). Germline trimming cut 10 bases from V and 0 bases from J; bases unmatched to any gene: 8. CDR3 length: 15 residues. DNA for the CDR3: TGTGCCATCGGACAGGGAGGATATAGCAATCAGCCCCAGCATTTT. Residues: CAIGQGGYSNQPQHF.

J is TRBJ2-7 and V is TRBV11-2; 8 positions match TRBD1. Germline lookup yields CDR1 SGHAT and CDR2 FQNNGV. The CDR3 sequence is 14 residues long. V lost 5 bases, J lost 6 bases, and 9 bases stayed unmatched. The CDR3 DNA reads as TGTGCCAGCAGCCCAATTGGGACAGGAGGCGAGCAGTACTTC. This translates into CASSPIGTGGEQYF. Based on the CDR3 plus reference TRBV11-2 and TRBJ2-7, the full variable domain is EAGVAQSPRYKIIEKRQSVAFWCNPISGHATLYWYQQILGQGPKLLIQFQNNGVVDDSQLPKDRFSAERLKGVDSTLKIQPAKLEDSAVYLCASSPIGTGGEQYFGPGTRLTVT.

J is TRBJ2-5 and V is TRBV28; a possible D gene is TRBD1 (5 bases). V shed 6 bases and J shed 3 bases, with 14 bases lying between them. The germline V gene encodes CDR1 MDHEN and CDR2 SYDVKM. CDR3 length equals 14 residues. The DNA for the CDR3 is TGTGCCAGCAGGATAAAATACAGGAAAGAGACCCAGTACTTC. Translating it yields CASRIKYRKETQYF.

The chain is built from TRBV27 and TRBJ1-5, with a possible D match to TRBD1 (5 bases). Trimming stripped 6 bases from V and 9 bases from J, with 15 bases between. Germline CDR1 reads MNHEY; CDR2 reads SMNVEV (reference sequence). CDR3 length equals 13 residues. The CDR3 here is CASSGHPRGPQHF. The CDR3 nucleotides read TGTGCCAGCAGCGGACACCCACGGGGGCCCCAGCATTTT.

V usage is TRBV18 and J usage is TRBJ2-1; D is undetermined. The CDR3 consists of 15 residues. Germline V lookup: CDR1 KGHSH, CDR2 LQKENI. V lost 0 bases and J 6 bases, leaving 12 bases between the germline ends. The CDR3 region has the DNA TGTGCCAGCTCACCACCTTCCGCTTATTCCAATGAGCAGTTCTTC. The encoded protein is CASSPPSAYSNEQFF. The full variable domain, completed using reference TRBV18 and TRBJ2-1, is NAGVMQNPRHLVRRRGQEARLRCSPMKGHSHVYWYRQLPEEGLKFMVYLQKENIIDESGMPKERFSAEFPKEGPSILRIQQVVRGDSAAYFCASSPPSAYSNEQFFGPGTRLTVL.

This clone occurred once. The rearrangement uses TRBV29-1 and TRBJ2-1, with no clear D. This CDR3 comprises 12 residues. CDR1 and CDR2 from the germline V gene are SQVTM and ANQGSEA. Between the trimmed V and J ends, which lost 2 bases and 6 bases, there was a span of 8 bases. The CDR3 bases are TGCAGCGTTGAAAAGTACCGCAATGAGCAGTTCTTC. Its translation: CSVEKYRNEQFF.

The chain links TRBV11-2 to TRBJ2-3; possible D gene TRBD1, 6 bases. The V end was cut by 5 bases, the J end by 5 bases, with 14 bases between. CDR1 and CDR2 (germline): SGHAT, FQNNGV. The CDR3 loop spans 14 amino acids. CDR3 sequence: CASSRTAWGDTQYF. CDR3 nucleotide sequence: TGTGCCAGCAGCCGGACAGCTTGGGGAGATACGCAGTATTTT.

The chain couples TRBV7-8 to TRBJ2-1; D remains unclear. Germline CDR1 SGHVS, CDR2 FQNEAQ. Trimming shortened V by 1 base and J by 6 bases, and 7 bases separated the two germline ends. The CDR3 contains 13 residues. CDR3 residues: CASSLVASNEQFF. The CDR3, as DNA: TGTGCCAGCAGCTTAGTGGCTAGCAATGAGCAGTTCTTC. Based on the CDR3 plus reference TRBV7-8 and TRBJ2-1, the full variable domain is GAGVSQSPRYKVAKRGQDVALRCDPISGHVSLFWYQQALGQGPEFLTYFQNEAQLDKSGLPSDRFFAERPEGSVSTLKIQRTQQEDSAVYLCASSLVASNEQFFGPGTRLTVL.

The chain employs TRBV10-2 and TRBJ1-1; 10 nucleotides align to TRBD1. V was clipped by 8 bases and J by 1 base; unmatched bases: 1. The germline gives CDR1 WSHSY, CDR2 SAAADI. This CDR3 region has 13 residues. The CDR3 loop is CASRDRGNTEAFF. The CDR3 region has the DNA TGCGCCAGCCGGGACAGGGGGAACACTGAAGCTTTCTTT.

The rearrangement uses TRBV29-1 and TRBJ2-7; 7 positions agree with TRBD1. The CDR3 contains 14 residues. The junction had 8 bases not matched to a gene; V was cut back by 6 bases and J by 0 bases. CDR1 is SQVTM and CDR2 is ANQGSEA in the germline V gene. CDR3 in amino acids: CSVSGQDRSYEQYF. The CDR3 bases are TGCAGCGTAAGTGGACAGGACCGCTCCTACGAGCAGTACTTC.

The chain joins TRBV7-9 to TRBJ1-6; 7 bases agree with TRBD1. V trimming: 2 bases; J trimming: 5 bases; junction bases outside the gene matches: 6. This CDR3 contains 16 residues. Germline-derived CDR1 and CDR2 are SEHNR and FQNEAQ (reference sequence). The CDR3 reads CASSLSRTGHNSPLHF. Here the CDR3 DNA reads TGTGCCAGCAGCTTATCACGGACAGGCCATAATTCACCCCTCCACTTT.

The rearrangement joins TRBV29-1 to TRBJ1-1; weak D call: TRBD1 (6 bases). Germline loops: CDR1 SQVTM, CDR2 ANQGSEA. The CDR3 is made up of 15 amino acids. Trimming took 3 bases from V and 4 from J, leaving 18 bases between them. DNA of the CDR3: TGCAGCGTTGAGAACAGGGTGGAACGAGGCACTGAAGCTTTCTTT. It encodes CSVENRVERGTEAFF.

The chain links TRBV6-6 to TRBJ1-3; D is ambiguous. The CDR3 spans 15 residues. Germline lookup yields CDR1 MNHNY and CDR2 SVGAGI (reference sequence). The V end lost 5 bases, the J end lost 0 bases, and 11 bases lay between the germline ends. For the CDR3, the DNA is TGTGCCAGCAGTGGCGCGAGGATCTCTGGAAACACCATATATTTT. It specifies CASSGARISGNTIYF.

CDR3 sequence reads: CASSPPKARSYEQYF. The DNA for the CDR3 is TGTGCCAGCTCACCACCGAAGGCGCGATCCTACGAGCAGTACTTC. The rearrangement joins TRBV18 to TRBJ2-7; D remains unclear. Trimming took 0 bases from V and 1 from J, leaving 10 bases between them. This CDR3 is 15 amino acids long. Germline loops: CDR1 KGHSH, CDR2 LQKENI.

The chain carries TRBV28 and TRBJ1-3, with a weak D call TRBD1 (5 bases). CDR3 length: 13 residues. Deletions cut 9 bases from V and 4 bases from J, with 13 bases between. Germline loops: CDR1 MDHEN, CDR2 SYDVKM. The CDR3 DNA sequence: TGTGCCAGTTCCTCGGGGCCCGGAAACACCATATATTTT. This codes for CASSSGPGNTIYF.

The chain employs TRBV7-2 and TRBJ2-1, with D uncertain. Germline V gene data show CDR1 as SGHTA and CDR2 as FQGNSA. The V and J ends lost 6 bases and 0 bases respectively, with 15 bases between them. This CDR3 is 16 amino acids long. For the CDR3, the DNA is TGTGCCAGCAGGCCGGATGGGCGGAGCTCCTACAATGAGCAGTTCTTC. It encodes CASRPDGRSSYNEQFF.

The chain recombines TRBV18 with TRBJ1-2, with D unclear. V dropped 1 base and J dropped 0 bases, with 15 bases sitting between them. CDR1 KGHSH and CDR2 LQKENI come from the germline V gene. There are 17 residues in the CDR3. The CDR3 sequence: CASSPLSRAPPNYGYTF. CDR3 nucleotide sequence: TGTGCCAGCTCACCACTGAGCCGGGCCCCTCCTAACTATGGCTACACCTTC.

J is TRBJ1-2 and V is TRBV5-6; no clear D gene. CDR1 is SGHDT and CDR2 is YYEEEE in the germline V gene. The CDR3 is 12 residues long. Trimming removed 0 bases at V and 3 bases at J, with 3 bases between. The CDR3 nucleotides are TGTGCCAGCAGCTTGGAAGACTATGGCTACACCTTC. Protein: CASSLEDYGYTF. Filled out from reference TRBV5-6 and TRBJ1-2, the complete variable domain reads DAGVTQSPTHLIKTRGQQVTLRCSPKSGHDTVSWYQQALGQGPQFIFQYYEEEERQRGNFPDRFSGHQFPNYSSELNVNALLLGDSALYLCASSLEDYGYTFGSGTRLTVV.

The chain recombines TRBV27 with TRBJ1-6, with no clear D. CDR3 length: 16 amino acids. Trimming pared 6 bases from V and 0 bases from J, leaving 12 bases between. Germline V lookup: CDR1 MNHEY, CDR2 SMNVEV (reference sequence). The CDR3 loop reads CASSFSVSSYNSPLHF. CDR3 DNA sequence: TGTGCCAGCAGCTTTTCGGTGAGCTCCTATAATTCACCCCTCCACTTT.

The V call is TRBV10-3, the J call TRBJ1-3; maybe TRBD1 (5 bases). The ends were cut back, 9 bases at V and 0 bases at J, with 12 bases in the middle. The CDR3 length is 14 residues. Germline V gives CDR1 ENHRY, CDR2 SYGVKD. The CDR3 DNA sequence: TGTGCCATACAAAGGGACGTCTCTGGAAACACCATATATTTT. Its translation is CAIQRDVSGNTIYF.

This chain joins TRBV4-2 and TRBJ2-7, with 8 bases aligning to TRBD1. V lost 0 bases and J lost 5; bases outside the gene matches: 9. CDR3 length equals 16 residues. Per germline, CDR1 LGHNA and CDR2 YNFKEQ. DNA for the CDR3: TGTGCCAGCAGCCAAGATTCCGGGACAGGTAGCCACGAGCAGTACTTC. The encoded protein is CASSQDSGTGSHEQYF.

To note about this clone: This sample includes further DNA sequences coding for the same CDR3. This rearrangement joins TRBV27 to TRBJ2-7; D remains unclear. Germline CDR1 reads MNHEY; CDR2 reads SMNVEV (reference sequence). The CDR3 runs 13 residues. Between the trimmed V and J ends, which lost 2 bases and 4 bases, there was a span of 9 bases. DNA for the CDR3: TGTGCCAGCAGTTTAGGGCGGAGTTACGAGCAGTACTTC. Amino acids: CASSLGRSYEQYF.

The chain employs TRBV11-2 and TRBJ2-5; the match to TRBD2 covers 10 bases. Looked up from germline, CDR1 is SGHAT and CDR2 is FQNNGV. V lost 5 bases, J lost 5 bases, and 8 bases stayed unmatched. The CDR3 sequence is 15 residues long. The CDR3 spells CASSVSGGARETQYF. DNA of the CDR3: TGTGCCAGCAGCGTGAGCGGGGGGGCCCGTGAGACCCAGTACTTC.

The V and J genes are TRBV25-1 and TRBJ2-3; a weak D match, TRBD2 (6 bases). V dropped 7 bases and J dropped 2 bases, with 13 bases sitting between them. Per the germline V gene, CDR1 is MGHDK and CDR2 is SYGVNS. The CDR3 contains 14 residues. CDR3 nucleotides: TGTGCCAGCACCGGGGGAGGACACACAGATACGCAGTATTTT. Translating gives CASTGGGHTDTQYF. Full variable domain (outside the CDR3, taken from reference TRBV25-1 and TRBJ2-3): EADIYQTPRYLVIGTGKKITLECSQTMGHDKMYWYQQDPGMELHLIHYSYGVNSTEKGDLSSESTVSRIRTEHFPLTLESARPSHTSQYLCASTGGGHTDTQYFGPGTRLTVL.